The T cell receptor (beta chain) under discussion was sequenced for a study of T-cell memory formation after mild COVID-19. Study information: Clustering of TCRs was largely donor specific. General study points: Memory from before infection featured some responding clones, which suggests cross-reactive memory joined. Of the contracting clones, CD4+ ones lay mainly in CM and EM, and CD8+ ones in EMRA.

Germline V gene data show CDR1 as SQVTM and CDR2 as ANQGSEA. The CDR3 sequence is 12 residues long. Between the trimmed V and J ends, which lost 4 bases and 6 bases, there was a span of 10 bases. This clonotype has just a few counts. Its target is not known. TCRdb used MiXCR to reprocess the 5' RACE reads, holding one entry per CDR3 protein. The sample includes about 49,000 distinct CDR3 sequences, 25% to 35% seen only once; the top ten take 43%. Material for sequencing was PBMCs or a T cell subset sorted from them (not recorded which). The TCR was taken from a man younger than 35 who had mild COVID-19 (a few samples of this study predate the infection). Cell type and time point are not known. This chain uses TRBV29-1 with TRBJ2-1; D unclear. DNA of the CDR3: TGCAGCGTTGGTTTTATGGGCAATGAGCAGTTCTTC. Protein: CSVGFMGNEQFF.